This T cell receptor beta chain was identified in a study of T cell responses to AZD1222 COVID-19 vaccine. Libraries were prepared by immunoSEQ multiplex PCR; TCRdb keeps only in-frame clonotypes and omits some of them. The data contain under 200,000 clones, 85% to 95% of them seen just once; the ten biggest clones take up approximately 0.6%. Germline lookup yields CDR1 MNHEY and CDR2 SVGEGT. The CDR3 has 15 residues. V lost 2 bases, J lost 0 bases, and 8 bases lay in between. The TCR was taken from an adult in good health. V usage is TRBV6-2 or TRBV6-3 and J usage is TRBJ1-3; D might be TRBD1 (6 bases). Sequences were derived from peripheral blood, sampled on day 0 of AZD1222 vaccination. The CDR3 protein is CASSYGQISGNTIYF. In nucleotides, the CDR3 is TGTGCCAGCAGTTACGGACAGATCTCTGGAAACACCATATATTTT.